The next 21 T cell receptor beta chains were all read from a single sample in a study of blood T cell repertoires in COVID-19. Clones were sequenced by immunoSEQ multiplex PCR, and TCRdb holds only the in-frame ones, with some missing. The repertoire holds 190,000 or so clones, around 90% seen once, with less than 3.5% in the top ten. Sequencing input: peripheral blood. These receptors all come from a man aged 40-49 years with active or convalescent COVID-19.

This chain links TRBV6-1 with TRBJ2-2; a weak D match, TRBD1 (5 bases). The CDR3 has 14 residues. Germline lookup yields CDR1 MNHNS and CDR2 SASEGT. Trimming took off 3 bases at V and 0 bases at J, with 5 bases between the two ends. The CDR3 region has the DNA TGTGCCAGCAGTGAGACAGCGAACACCGGGGAGCTGTTTTTT. Protein: CASSETANTGELFF.

CDR3 in amino acids: CASGGGLDTQYF. In DNA form, the CDR3 reads TGTGCCAGCGGGGGGGGACTGGATACGCAGTATTTT. The V gene is TRBV9, the J gene TRBJ2-3; 7 nucleotides agree with TRBD2. The CDR3 sequence is 12 residues long. V trimming: 7 bases; J trimming: 6 bases; junction bases outside the gene matches: 5. Per the germline V gene, CDR1 is SGDLS and CDR2 is YYNGEE.

The table lists this clone with a few counts. The chain couples TRBV2 to TRBJ1-3; D might be TRBD1 (6 bases). The CDR3 covers 14 residues. The germline V gene has CDR1 SNHLY and CDR2 FYNNEI. Trimming took 5 bases from V and 2 from J, leaving 10 bases between them. The CDR3 nucleotides read TGTGCCAGCAGTTTTACAGGGACTGGAAACACCATATATTTT. Translated: CASSFTGTGNTIYF.

The rearrangement uses TRBV2 and TRBJ2-3; TRBD2 matches 11 bases. In germline, CDR1 is SNHLY, CDR2 FYNNEI. The CDR3 is 16 residues long. V lost 2 bases to trimming and J lost 2 bases; unmatched junction nucleotides: 3. The CDR3 bases are TGTGCCAGCAGTGAATGGACTAGCGGGCCCACAGATACGCAGTATTTT. It yields the protein CASSEWTSGPTDTQYF. The full variable domain, completed using reference TRBV2 and TRBJ2-3, is EPEVTQTPSHQVTQMGQEVILRCVPISNHLYFYWYRQILGQKVEFLVSFYNNEISEKSEIFDDQFSVERPDGSNFTLKIRSTKLEDSAMYFCASSEWTSGPTDTQYFGPGTRLTVL.

This clone was seen just once. The rearrangement uses TRBV19 and TRBJ2-1; 9 bases are shared with TRBD2. V was clipped by 1 base and J by 0 bases; unmatched bases: 4. This CDR3 region has 17 residues. Germline V lookup: CDR1 LNHDA, CDR2 SQIVND (reference sequence). The CDR3 nucleotides read TGTGCCAGTAGTATAGCTAGCGGGGTCCTCTCCTACAATGAGCAGTTCTTC. It specifies CASSIASGVLSYNEQFF.

The J gene is TRBJ1-3, the V gene TRBV19, with D possibly TRBD1 on 5 matching bases. Deletions cut 5 bases from V and 0 bases from J, with 8 bases between. Germline assignment: CDR1 LNHDA and CDR2 SQIVND (reference sequence). The CDR3 contains 14 residues. The CDR3 region is CASSRQRSGNTIYF. In DNA form, the CDR3 reads TGTGCCAGTAGTCGACAGCGCTCTGGAAACACCATATATTTT.

The chain employs TRBV9 and TRBJ1-1, with TRBD1 identical over 12 bases. The germline V gene encodes CDR1 SGDLS and CDR2 YYNGEE. This CDR3 is 16 amino acids long. The J segment lost 0 bases and the V segment lost 4 bases, leaving 4 bases of the junction unmatched. CDR3 protein: CASSPGQGALNTEAFF. The CDR3 DNA sequence: TGTGCCAGCAGCCCGGGACAGGGGGCTTTGAACACTGAAGCTTTCTTT.

The V gene is TRBV5-1, the J gene TRBJ1-4, with D unresolved. Trimming shortened V by 2 bases and J by 0 bases, and 8 bases separated the two germline ends. This CDR3 spans 15 amino acids. The germline V gene encodes CDR1 SGHRS and CDR2 YFSETQ. The CDR3 DNA sequence: TGCGCCAGCAGCTTCCAGGATGCAACTAATGAAAAACTGTTTTTT. Amino acid sequence: CASSFQDATNEKLFF. The full variable domain, rest sourced from reference TRBV5-1 and TRBJ1-4, is KAGVTQTPRYLIKTRGQQVTLSCSPISGHRSVSWYQQTPGQGLQFLFEYFSETQRNKGNFPGRFSGRQFSNSRSEMNVSTLELGDSALYLCASSFQDATNEKLFFGSGTQLSVL.

The CDR3 DNA reads as TGTGCCAGCAGTTGGGGCATTGGTGAAAAACTGTTTTTT. Its protein product is CASSWGIGEKLFF. J is TRBJ1-4 and V is TRBV2, with D possibly TRBD1 on 5 matching bases. This CDR3 is 13 amino acids long. Per the germline V gene, CDR1 is SNHLY and CDR2 is FYNNEI. V lost 5 bases, J lost 7 bases, and 11 bases lay in between. The full variable domain, with the rest looked up from reference TRBV2 and TRBJ1-4, is EPEVTQTPSHQVTQMGQEVILRCVPISNHLYFYWYRQILGQKVEFLVSFYNNEISEKSEIFDDQFSVERPDGSNFTLKIRSTKLEDSAMYFCASSWGIGEKLFFGSGTQLSVL.

This chain links TRBV5-1 with TRBJ2-4, with D perhaps TRBD1 (5 bases). The CDR3 sequence is 15 residues long. The germline gives CDR1 SGHRS, CDR2 YFSETQ. Trimming shortened V by 7 bases and J by 0 bases, and 14 bases separated the two germline ends. Here the CDR3 DNA reads TGCGCCAGCGGGTCCAGCAGGGAAGCCAAAAACATTCAGTACTTC. Protein: CASGSSREAKNIQYF. Filled out from reference TRBV5-1 and TRBJ2-4, the complete variable domain reads KAGVTQTPRYLIKTRGQQVTLSCSPISGHRSVSWYQQTPGQGLQFLFEYFSETQRNKGNFPGRFSGRQFSNSRSEMNVSTLELGDSALYLCASGSSREAKNIQYFGAGTRLSVL.

The J gene is TRBJ2-7, the V gene TRBV10-3; a weak D match, TRBD1 (5 bases). CDR1 and CDR2 from the germline V gene are ENHRY and SYGVKD. The V end lost 6 bases, the J end lost 2 bases, and 17 bases lay between the germline ends. The CDR3 is 15 amino acids. In DNA, the CDR3 is TGTGCCATCAGCGACCGTGGGGCAGCCACCTACGAGCAGTACTTC. Translation: CAISDRGAATYEQYF.

This clone was picked up one time. V gene TRBV30 combines with J gene TRBJ1-1; TRBD1 agrees at 7 bases. The CDR3 spans 14 residues. Trimming cost V 3 bases and J 0 bases; bases outside gene matches: 4. Germline V gives CDR1 GTSNPN, CDR2 SVGIG (reference sequence). The CDR3 sequence: CAWRRGQLNTEAFF. The CDR3 nucleotides are TGTGCCTGGAGGAGGGGACAGTTGAACACTGAAGCTTTCTTT.

The V and J genes are TRBV7-2 and TRBJ1-5, with D perhaps TRBD1 (5 bases). This CDR3 is 14 amino acids long. Germline V gene data show CDR1 as SGHTA and CDR2 as FQGNSA. Trimming cost V 1 base and J 7 bases, with 11 bases left between them. The CDR3 nucleotides are TGTGCCAGCAGCTTAGTCGGAGGGGACCAGCCCCAGCATTTT. Translation: CASSLVGGDQPQHF.

CDR3 residues: CASSRYSGGANEQFF. In DNA form, the CDR3 reads TGCGCCAGCAGCCGTTATAGCGGGGGGGCCAATGAGCAGTTCTTC. The chain is built from TRBV4-3 and TRBJ2-1, with 11 bases aligning to TRBD2. Trimming removed 4 bases from V and 6 bases from J; junction bases left unmatched: 5. This CDR3 has 15 amino acids. Germline CDR1 is LGHNA and CDR2 is YSLEER.

The genes are TRBV6-4 and TRBJ2-2, with a tentative D call TRBD1 (6 bases). Germline V lookup: CDR1 MRHNA, CDR2 SNTAGT. V lost 6 bases, J lost 0 bases, and 8 bases lay in between. The CDR3 is 14 residues long. The CDR3 nucleotides are TGTGCCAGCAGAGGACAGACGAACACCGGGGAGCTGTTTTTT. Encoded protein: CASRGQTNTGELFF.

This rearrangement joins TRBV19 to TRBJ1-4, with 7 bases aligning to TRBD1. Germline CDR1 is LNHDA and CDR2 is SQIVND (reference sequence). The CDR3 has 14 amino acids. V shed 5 bases and J 5 bases; nucleotides not matched to a gene: 5. The CDR3 loop is CASSWGQPNEKLFF. CDR3 DNA: TGTGCCAGTAGTTGGGGACAGCCAAATGAAAAACTGTTTTTT.

This clone was seen a handful of times. The chain employs TRBV11-2 and TRBJ1-1; 9 bases line up with TRBD1. Germline V gene lookup returns CDR1 SGHAT and CDR2 FQNNGV. This CDR3 is built from 17 residues. With V trimmed by 7 bases and J by 1 base, 13 bases remained unmatched. The CDR3: CASTSTDRGQGNTEAFF. For the CDR3, the DNA is TGTGCCAGCACCTCCACGGACAGGGGCCAGGGGAACACTGAAGCTTTCTTT.

This clone was detected once. This chain joins TRBV7-9 and TRBJ2-7; TRBD1 is a possible D gene (7 bases). The V end was cut by 5 bases, the J end by 6 bases, with 20 bases between. CDR1 is SEHNR, CDR2 FQNEAQ, per germline (reference sequence). The CDR3 runs to 15 residues. Written as DNA, the CDR3 is TGTGCCAGCAGCCAGGGGGGTTCAGGGTTCTTCGAGCAGTACTTC. Amino acid sequence: CASSQGGSGFFEQYF.

The genes are TRBV2 and TRBJ2-7; a possible D gene is TRBD1 (6 bases). Germline V gives CDR1 SNHLY, CDR2 FYNNEI. V was cut by 4 bases and J by 3 bases, with 19 bases left in between. CDR3 length: 16 amino acids. The chain's CDR3 is CASSALFRTVDYEQYF. The CDR3 nucleotides are TGTGCCAGCAGTGCCCTATTTAGGACAGTAGACTACGAGCAGTACTTC.

The chain combines TRBV3-1 (or the pseudogene TRBV3-2) with TRBJ2-2; 14 bases are shared with TRBD2. Germline CDR1 reads LGHDT; CDR2 reads YNNKEL (reference sequence). The CDR3 extends over 19 amino acids. V shed 4 bases and J 6 bases; nucleotides not matched to a gene: 13. The CDR3 coding sequence is TGTGCCAGCAGCCGAGAAGGACTAGCGGGGGGCCCCCAGTCCGGGGAGCTGTTTTTT. This sequence encodes CASSREGLAGGPQSGELFF.

The V call is TRBV15, the J call TRBJ1-1; D may be TRBD1 (5 bases). CDR1 is LNHNV and CDR2 is YYDKDF in the germline V gene (reference sequence). V was shortened by 5 bases and J by 6 bases, with 16 bases between the two germline ends. The CDR3 consists of 14 residues. CDR3 protein: CATSGRTSNSEAFF. CDR3 DNA: TGTGCCACCAGCGGCCGGACATCCAATTCTGAAGCTTTCTTT. Filled out from reference TRBV15 and TRBJ1-1, the complete variable domain reads DAMVIQNPRYQVTQFGKPVTLSCSQTLNHNVMYWYQQKSSQAPKLLFHYYDKDFNNEADTPDNFQSRRPNTSFCFLDIRSPGLGDTAMYLCATSGRTSNSEAFFGQGTRLTVV.